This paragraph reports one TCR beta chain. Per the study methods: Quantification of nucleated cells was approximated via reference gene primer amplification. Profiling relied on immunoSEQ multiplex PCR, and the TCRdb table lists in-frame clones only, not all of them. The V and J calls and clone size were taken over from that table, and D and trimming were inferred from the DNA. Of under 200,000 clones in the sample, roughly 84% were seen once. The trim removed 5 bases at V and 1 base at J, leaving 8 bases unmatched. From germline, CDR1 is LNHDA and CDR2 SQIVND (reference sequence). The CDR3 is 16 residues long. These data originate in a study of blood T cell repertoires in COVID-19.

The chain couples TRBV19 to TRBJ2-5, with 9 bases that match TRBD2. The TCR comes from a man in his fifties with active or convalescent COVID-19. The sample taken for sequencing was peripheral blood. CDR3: CASSLNAGGGQETQYF. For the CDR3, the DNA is TGTGCCAGTAGTTTAAACGCGGGGGGGGGCCAAGAGACCCAGTACTTC.